A selection of T cell receptor beta chains follows, all from one sample in a study of blood T cell repertoires in COVID-19. The table came from immunoSEQ multiplex PCR; TCRdb's copy has only in-frame clones and leaves some out. Among approximately 25,000 clones, around 75% were seen once, and the ten largest hold roughly 60%. Input material: peripheral blood. These TCRs come from an elderly woman with acute or convalescent COVID-19. Each CDR3 is given without its conserved first and last residue.

v_gene	j_gene	CDR3aa
TRBV5-4	TRBJ1-2	ASSFGGQGLSGDGYT
TRBV11-1	TRBJ1-1	ASSQGGRGRSEAF
TRBV7-2	TRBJ2-7	ASGTGTSFHEQY
TRBV7-3	TRBJ2-7	ASSPTPVAAIYEQY
TRBV6-1	TRBJ2-3	ASSGTSGRVTDTQY
TRBV5-1	TRBJ1-2	ASSIGQGFSNYGYT
TRBV6-5	TRBJ2-3	ASTGRAFSTDTQY
TRBV18	TRBJ1-3	ASSPYRTDRNTIY
TRBV28	TRBJ1-3	ASSFVGGQFSGNTIY
TRBV7-7	TRBJ2-5	ASSLGGLGETQY
TRBV7-2	TRBJ2-1	ASSSGQGPGDEQF
TRBV11-3	TRBJ2-2	ASSLLANTGELF
TRBV19	TRBJ1-4	ASSDPGAREKLF
TRBV6-5	TRBJ1-1	ASSYSGQGDTEAF
TRBV15	TRBJ2-1	ATRGRSGNNEQF
TRBV30	TRBJ1-2	AWKTGTGDNYGYT
TRBV4-3	TRBJ2-2	ASSPGGAPPNTGELF
TRBV19	TRBJ1-1	ASHRGLWNTEAF
TRBV5-1	TRBJ2-1	ASSPLTSSGIEQF
TRBV5-1	TRBJ2-7	ASSLVGRLDEQY